A selection of T cell receptor beta chains follows, all from one sample in a study of shared clonotypes between healthy human individuals. Clones were sequenced by immunoSEQ multiplex PCR, and TCRdb holds only the in-frame ones, with some missing. The sample carries under 2,500,000 clones, 90% to 96% recorded once. Sequenced input: naive CD4+ T cells sorted from blood. The receptors originated from a young man in good health. Both conserved end residues are part of each CDR3. Each record gives: clone size, D gene, J gene, V gene, CDR3 protein, CDR3 DNA. The D gene is left open where the match is weak. Size is stated for part of the rows, as once, few or many counts, or as a class when the clone is expanded.

clone_size: NA; d_call: NA; j_call: TRBJ2-1; v_call: TRBV29-1; cdr3_aa: CSVTDTTNEQFF; cdr3_nt: TGCAGCGTTACGGACACAACCAATGAGCAGTTCTTC
clone_size: NA; d_call: TRBD1; j_call: TRBJ2-1; v_call: TRBV6-6; cdr3_aa: CASSYSGQGGGEQFF; cdr3_nt: TGTGCCAGCAGTTACTCGGGACAGGGCGGTGGTGAGCAGTTCTTC
clone_size: NA; d_call: NA; j_call: TRBJ1-3; v_call: TRBV5-1; cdr3_aa: CASSLDGTTGNTIYF; cdr3_nt: TGCGCCAGCAGCTTGGATGGTACAACCGGAAACACCATATATTTT
clone_size: NA; d_call: NA; j_call: TRBJ1-4; v_call: TRBV18; cdr3_aa: CASSSGFATNEKLFF; cdr3_nt: TGTGCCAGCTCATCGGGCTTTGCAACTAATGAAAAACTGTTTTTT
clone_size: NA; d_call: NA; j_call: TRBJ2-3; v_call: TRBV5-1; cdr3_aa: CASSLVGGISSDTQYF; cdr3_nt: TGCGCCAGCAGCTTGGTAGGGGGAATCTCCTCCGATACGCAGTATTTT
clone_size: once; d_call: NA; j_call: TRBJ2-2; v_call: TRBV7-6; cdr3_aa: CASSSQDAGELFF; cdr3_nt: TGTGCCAGCAGCTCGCAAGACGCCGGGGAGCTGTTTTTT
clone_size: NA; d_call: TRBD1; j_call: TRBJ2-5; v_call: TRBV5-4; cdr3_aa: CASSLGDRVGETQYF; cdr3_nt: TGTGCCAGCAGCTTGGGGGACAGGGTGGGAGAGACCCAGTACTTC
clone_size: NA; d_call: NA; j_call: TRBJ1-4; v_call: TRBV6-1; cdr3_aa: CATSDPGQKLFF; cdr3_nt: TGTGCCACCTCGGACCCGGGACAAAAACTGTTTTTT
clone_size: once; d_call: NA; j_call: TRBJ1-4; v_call: TRBV28; cdr3_aa: CASIPRTSSNEKLFF; cdr3_nt: TGTGCCAGCATCCCACGGACAAGCTCTAATGAAAAACTGTTTTTT
clone_size: NA; d_call: NA; j_call: TRBJ1-5; v_call: TRBV6-8; cdr3_aa: CASSYSIGGLSNQPQHF; cdr3_nt: TGTGCCAGCAGTTACTCGATAGGGGGGCTTAGCAATCAGCCCCAGCATTTT
clone_size: NA; d_call: NA; j_call: TRBJ1-4; v_call: TRBV2; cdr3_aa: CASSAPGTFATNEKLFF; cdr3_nt: TGTGCCAGCAGCGCTCCCGGGACATTTGCAACTAATGAAAAACTGTTTTTT
clone_size: NA; d_call: NA; j_call: TRBJ1-3; v_call: TRBV4-3; cdr3_aa: CASSQEGFSGNTIYF; cdr3_nt: TGCGCCAGCAGCCAAGAGGGGTTTTCTGGAAACACCATATATTTT
clone_size: once; d_call: TRBD1; j_call: TRBJ1-4; v_call: TRBV29-1; cdr3_aa: CSVGVGTGYEKLFF; cdr3_nt: TGCAGCGTTGGGGTGGGGACAGGTTATGAAAAACTGTTTTTT
clone_size: NA; d_call: NA; j_call: TRBJ2-7; v_call: TRBV10-1; cdr3_aa: CASSDDYQIPYEQYF; cdr3_nt: TGCGCCAGCAGTGACGACTACCAGATTCCCTACGAGCAGTACTTC
clone_size: NA; d_call: NA; j_call: TRBJ1-5; v_call: TRBV2; cdr3_aa: CASSPGYSNQPQHF; cdr3_nt: TGTGCCAGTTCCCCAGGATATAGCAATCAGCCCCAGCATTTT
clone_size: once; d_call: TRBD2; j_call: TRBJ2-7; v_call: TRBV10-3; cdr3_aa: CAISESRLAGSYEQYF; cdr3_nt: TGTGCCATCAGTGAGTCGCGACTAGCGGGGTCTTACGAGCAGTACTTC
clone_size: NA; d_call: TRBD1; j_call: TRBJ2-1; v_call: TRBV7-2; cdr3_aa: CASSLGDRLYNEQFF; cdr3_nt: TGTGCCAGCAGCTTAGGGGACAGGCTCTACAATGAGCAGTTCTTC
clone_size: NA; d_call: TRBD1; j_call: TRBJ2-7; v_call: TRBV6-5; cdr3_aa: CASVHSGGYEQYF; cdr3_nt: TGTGCCAGCGTACACTCAGGGGGCTACGAGCAGTACTTC
clone_size: NA; d_call: NA; j_call: TRBJ1-1; v_call: TRBV30; cdr3_aa: CAWRLGGDNEAFF; cdr3_nt: TGTGCCTGGAGACTTGGGGGGGACAACGAAGCTTTCTTT
clone_size: NA; d_call: TRBD2; j_call: TRBJ2-1; v_call: TRBV28; cdr3_aa: CASIGTSGDNEQFF; cdr3_nt: TGTGCCAGCATAGGAACTAGCGGGGACAATGAGCAGTTCTTC
clone_size: few; d_call: NA; j_call: TRBJ1-2; v_call: TRBV29-1; cdr3_aa: CSVVGRAGGYTF; cdr3_nt: TGCAGCGTTGTGGGAAGGGCGGGAGGCTACACCTTC
clone_size: NA; d_call: NA; j_call: TRBJ1-6; v_call: TRBV30; cdr3_aa: CAWSRDNSPLHF; cdr3_nt: TGTGCCTGGTCACGGGATAATTCACCCCTCCACTTT
clone_size: NA; d_call: NA; j_call: TRBJ2-7; v_call: TRBV6-5; cdr3_aa: CASSSIADEQYF; cdr3_nt: TGTGCCAGCAGCTCTATAGCGGACGAGCAGTACTTC
clone_size: NA; d_call: TRBD2; j_call: TRBJ2-1; v_call: TRBV28; cdr3_aa: CASQAGGFDEQFF; cdr3_nt: TGTGCCAGCCAAGCGGGGGGATTCGATGAGCAGTTCTTC
clone_size: NA; d_call: NA; j_call: TRBJ2-1; v_call: TRBV7-8; cdr3_aa: CASSSPQGYNEQFF; cdr3_nt: TGTGCCAGCAGCTCACCCCAGGGGTACAATGAGCAGTTCTTC
clone_size: NA; d_call: NA; j_call: TRBJ1-6; v_call: TRBV5-6; cdr3_aa: CASRSQGISYNSPLHF; cdr3_nt: TGTGCCAGCAGGTCTCAGGGGATCTCCTATAATTCACCCCTCCACTTT
clone_size: NA; d_call: NA; j_call: TRBJ1-1; v_call: TRBV6-6; cdr3_aa: CASSPGVRTEAFF; cdr3_nt: TGTGCCAGCAGTCCAGGGGTTAGAACTGAAGCTTTCTTT
clone_size: few; d_call: NA; j_call: TRBJ1-1; v_call: TRBV9; cdr3_aa: CASSVAGTWGEAFF; cdr3_nt: TGTGCCAGCAGCGTAGCAGGGACATGGGGTGAAGCTTTCTTT
clone_size: once; d_call: NA; j_call: TRBJ1-1; v_call: TRBV2; cdr3_aa: CASSENQLMNTEAFF; cdr3_nt: TGTGCCAGCAGTGAAAATCAGCTCATGAACACTGAAGCTTTCTTT
clone_size: NA; d_call: TRBD2; j_call: TRBJ2-5; v_call: TRBV5-6; cdr3_aa: CASSSRLAGTETQYF; cdr3_nt: TGTGCCAGCAGTTCTAGACTAGCGGGAACAGAGACCCAGTACTTC
clone_size: NA; d_call: NA; j_call: TRBJ1-1; v_call: TRBV2; cdr3_aa: CASSLTGMNTEAFF; cdr3_nt: TGTGCCAGCAGTCTGACAGGAATGAACACTGAAGCTTTCTTT
clone_size: once; d_call: TRBD2; j_call: TRBJ2-1; v_call: TRBV7-2; cdr3_aa: CASSLGLAGGPLSNEQFF; cdr3_nt: TGTGCCAGCAGCTTAGGACTAGCGGGAGGGCCATTATCCAATGAGCAGTTCTTC
clone_size: NA; d_call: TRBD2; j_call: TRBJ2-7; v_call: TRBV7-2; cdr3_aa: CASSLELTSGMYEQYF; cdr3_nt: TGTGCCAGCAGCTTAGAGCTCACTAGCGGGATGTACGAGCAGTACTTC
clone_size: NA; d_call: TRBD1; j_call: TRBJ2-7; v_call: TRBV5-5; cdr3_aa: CASSLGQGGEQYF; cdr3_nt: TGTGCCAGCAGCCTAGGACAGGGCGGGGAGCAGTACTTC
clone_size: NA; d_call: NA; j_call: TRBJ1-1; v_call: TRBV5-4; cdr3_aa: CASSTGQRVAEAFF; cdr3_nt: TGTGCCAGCAGCACCGGACAGCGGGTGGCTGAAGCTTTCTTT
clone_size: NA; d_call: NA; j_call: TRBJ2-5; v_call: TRBV27; cdr3_aa: CASSFRTQETQYF; cdr3_nt: TGTGCCAGCAGTTTCCGGACGCAAGAGACCCAGTACTTC
clone_size: NA; d_call: NA; j_call: TRBJ2-7; v_call: TRBV5-6; cdr3_aa: CASSLYKARHSHEQYF; cdr3_nt: TGTGCCAGCAGCTTGTATAAGGCCCGTCATAGTCACGAGCAGTACTTC
clone_size: NA; d_call: NA; j_call: TRBJ1-1; v_call: TRBV9; cdr3_aa: CASSVGGTNTEAFF; cdr3_nt: TGTGCCAGCAGCGTGGGGGGCACGAACACTGAAGCTTTCTTT
clone_size: NA; d_call: NA; j_call: TRBJ2-7; v_call: TRBV5-4; cdr3_aa: CASSSRLGGEQYF; cdr3_nt: TGTGCCAGCAGCTCACGACTGGGTGGCGAGCAGTACTTC
clone_size: NA; d_call: NA; j_call: TRBJ2-7; v_call: TRBV7-9; cdr3_aa: CASSLGGTAYEQYF; cdr3_nt: TGTGCCAGCAGCTTAGGGGGGACGGCCTACGAGCAGTACTTC